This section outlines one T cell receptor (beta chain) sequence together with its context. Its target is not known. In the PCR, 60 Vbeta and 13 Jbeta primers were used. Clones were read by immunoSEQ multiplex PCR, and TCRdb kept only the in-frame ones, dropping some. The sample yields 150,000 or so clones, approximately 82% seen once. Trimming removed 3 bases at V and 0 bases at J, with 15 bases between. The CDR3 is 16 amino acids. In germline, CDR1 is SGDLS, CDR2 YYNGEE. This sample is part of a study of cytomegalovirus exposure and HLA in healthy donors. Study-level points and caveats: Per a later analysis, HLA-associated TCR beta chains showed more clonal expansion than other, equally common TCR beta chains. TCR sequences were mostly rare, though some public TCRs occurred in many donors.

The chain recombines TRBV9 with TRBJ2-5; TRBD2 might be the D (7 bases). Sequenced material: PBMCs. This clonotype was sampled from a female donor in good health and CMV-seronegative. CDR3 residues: CASSEGWGGHQETQYF. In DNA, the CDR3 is TGTGCCAGCAGCGAGGGATGGGGGGGGCACCAAGAGACCCAGTACTTC.